These 4 T cell receptor beta chains originate from one sample sequenced in a study of early T cells in non-severe SARS-CoV-2 infection. TCRdb re-derived calls from the 5' RACE reads in MiXCR, one entry per CDR3 protein. The table records about 76,000 distinct CDR3 sequences, roughly 12% of them present only once. Source material: whole blood. Every receptor here comes from an adult who was a healthcare worker with PCR-confirmed SARS-CoV-2 infection or an uninfected control (not recorded which).

In its sample, this clonotype was seen many times. The CDR3 reads CASSPSIPISYEQYF. The CDR3 nucleotides read TGTGCCAGCAGTCCCTCGATCCCGATATCCTACGAGCAGTACTTC. The V and J genes are TRBV28 and TRBJ2-7; the D is unclear. V gave up 5 bases and J gave up 1 base, with 15 bases separating them. CDR1 is MDHEN and CDR2 is SYDVKM in the germline V gene. The CDR3 loop spans 15 amino acids.

V is TRBV5-1 and J is TRBJ2-7, with a tentative D call TRBD1 (5 bases). CDR3 length: 13 residues. Trimming pared 3 bases from V and 7 bases from J, leaving 14 bases between. The V gene's germline CDR1 is SGHRS and CDR2 YFSETQ. DNA of the CDR3: TGCGCCAGCAGCTGGGGAACAGGAGCAGAGCAGTACTTC. Its translation: CASSWGTGAEQYF.

The chain recombines TRBV11-2 with TRBJ1-1; D call uncertain. This CDR3 has 11 amino acids. Germline V gene data show CDR1 as SGHAT and CDR2 as FQNNGV. Between the trimmed V and J ends, which lost 5 bases and 6 bases, there was a span of 7 bases. The CDR3 reads CASSPQAEAFF. In DNA, the CDR3 is TGTGCCAGCAGCCCCCAAGCTGAAGCTTTCTTT.

This clonotype occurred a few times. V gene TRBV7-9 combines with J gene TRBJ2-7; 10 nucleotides agree with TRBD2. The J segment lost 1 base and the V segment lost 0 bases, leaving 9 bases of the junction unmatched. Germline V gene data show CDR1 as SEHNR and CDR2 as FQNEAQ (reference sequence). CDR3 length: 18 amino acids. DNA for the CDR3: TGTGCCAGCAGCTTAGCCAGGGGCGGACTAGCGGAATCCTACGAGCAGTACTTC. Residues: CASSLARGGLAESYEQYF.